The 17 T cell receptor beta chains below were found in one sample sequenced in a study of shared clonotypes between healthy human individuals. The assay was immunoSEQ multiplex PCR, and TCRdb's table has in-frame clones only and misses some. Here the sample spans about 2.4 million clones, over 85% being singletons. Sequencing input: naive CD4+ T cells from PBMCs. Subset: CD45RA+ positively selected. Receptors were obtained from a man younger than 35 in good health. Some clones in this sample may be carry-over from other donors' samples.

This clone appeared a few times. V and J are TRBV6-5 and TRBJ2-5, with unresolved D. The CDR3 totals 15 residues. CDR1 and CDR2 from the germline V gene are MNHEY and SVGAGI. V lost 6 bases and J 4 bases, leaving 18 bases between the germline ends. CDR3 coding DNA: TGTGCCAGCAGCGACCCTGGGGTTAAGCGAGAGACCCAGTACTTC. As protein: CASSDPGVKRETQYF.

The chain is built from TRBV18 and TRBJ1-5; no definite D call. Looked up from germline, CDR1 is KGHSH and CDR2 is LQKENI. The CDR3 contains 14 residues. The V gene lost 3 bases and the J gene lost 5 bases, with 11 bases spanning the gap. Here the CDR3 reads CASSPAGSDQPQHF. In DNA, the CDR3 is TGTGCCAGCTCACCGGCGGGGTCCGATCAGCCCCAGCATTTT. Drawing the rest from reference TRBV18 and TRBJ1-5, the complete variable domain is NAGVMQNPRHLVRRRGQEARLRCSPMKGHSHVYWYRQLPEEGLKFMVYLQKENIIDESGMPKERFSAEFPKEGPSILRIQQVVRGDSAAYFCASSPAGSDQPQHFGDGTRLSIL.

The chain joins TRBV29-1 to TRBJ1-1; TRBD1 matches at 7 bases. CDR1 is SQVTM and CDR2 is ANQGSEA in the germline V gene. This CDR3 is 15 amino acids long. With 3 bases clipped from V and 3 bases from J, the junction kept 10 bases outside the gene matches. CDR3 coding DNA: TGCAGCGTTGAGGTGACAGGGTACAAGTACACTGAAGCTTTCTTT. Protein sequence: CSVEVTGYKYTEAFF.

The chain joins TRBV7-6 to TRBJ2-5, with D possibly TRBD2 on 6 matching bases. CDR1 is SGHVS, CDR2 FNYEAQ, per germline. This CDR3 comprises 14 residues. With 5 bases removed from V and 2 bases from J, the gap between germline ends came to 12 bases. The CDR3 sequence: CASSQGLLQETQYF. The DNA of the CDR3 is TGTGCCAGCAGCCAGGGACTCCTACAAGAGACCCAGTACTTC.

Comments on this clone: Other DNA sequences within the sample encode an identical CDR3. The V and J genes are TRBV5-1 and TRBJ2-1, with a possible D match to TRBD2 (6 bases). This CDR3 region has 16 residues. V was pared by 1 base and J by 0 bases, with 11 bases between. From germline, CDR1 is SGHRS and CDR2 YFSETQ. CDR3 residues: CASSLTGDGSYNEQFF. The DNA for the CDR3 is TGCGCCAGCAGCTTGACGGGGGATGGCTCCTACAATGAGCAGTTCTTC. The full variable domain, rest sourced from reference TRBV5-1 and TRBJ2-1, is KAGVTQTPRYLIKTRGQQVTLSCSPISGHRSVSWYQQTPGQGLQFLFEYFSETQRNKGNFPGRFSGRQFSNSRSEMNVSTLELGDSALYLCASSLTGDGSYNEQFFGPGTRLTVL.

This clone was observed once. Distinct nucleotide sequences in the sample also encode this CDR3. The V gene is TRBV9, the J gene TRBJ2-3; 9 bases map to TRBD2. From germline, CDR1 is SGDLS and CDR2 YYNGEE. There are 15 residues in the CDR3. Unmatched junction bases numbered 3, after V lost 4 bases and J lost 0 bases. The DNA of the CDR3 is TGTGCCAGCAGCACCACTAGCGGGAGCACAGATACGCAGTATTTT. This translates into CASSTTSGSTDTQYF.

Here the CDR3 DNA reads TGTGCCAGCAGCTTAGTGGCCGGACTTGACTATGGCTACACCTTC. It encodes CASSLVAGLDYGYTF. The chain employs TRBV11-2 and TRBJ1-2; no clear D gene. Germline CDR1 reads SGHAT; CDR2 reads FQNNGV. The V and J ends lost 1 base and 3 bases respectively, with 12 bases between them. The CDR3 spans 15 residues.

This sequence joins TRBV5-1 and TRBJ2-1, with D maybe TRBD2 (6 bases). The CDR3 contains 13 residues. Per the germline V gene, CDR1 is SGHRS and CDR2 is YFSETQ. With 3 bases removed from V and 6 bases from J, the gap between germline ends came to 10 bases. CDR3 in amino acids: CASSYSTSNEQFF. The CDR3 region has the DNA TGCGCCAGCAGCTATTCGACTAGCAATGAGCAGTTCTTC.

In the case of this clone: This sample includes further DNA sequences coding for the same CDR3. The chain uses TRBV27 and TRBJ1-2; D is unresolved. V was shortened by 3 bases and J by 3 bases, with 8 bases between the two germline ends. Germline V gene sequence: CDR1 MNHEY, CDR2 SMNVEV (reference sequence). The CDR3 sequence is 13 residues long. CDR3 in DNA: TGTGCCAGCAGTTTCAGTGGGGACTATGGCTACACCTTC. Its protein product is CASSFSGDYGYTF.

This chain uses TRBV5-4 with TRBJ1-1; no clear D gene. The germline CDR1 and CDR2 sequences are SGHNT and YYREEE (reference sequence). CDR3 length equals 14 residues. V was pared by 4 bases and J by 1 base, with 11 bases between. The CDR3 sequence is CASSRKAANTEAFF. CDR3 in DNA: TGTGCCAGCAGCCGTAAAGCAGCGAACACTGAAGCTTTCTTT.

The chain recombines TRBV19 with TRBJ1-3; 7 bases line up with TRBD1. The CDR3 loop spans 16 amino acids. CDR1 is LNHDA and CDR2 is SQIVND in the germline V gene (reference sequence). With 0 bases clipped from V and 2 bases from J, the junction kept 4 bases outside the gene matches. CDR3 loop: CASSIDSGTAGNTIYF. The CDR3 bases are TGTGCCAGTAGTATAGATTCCGGGACAGCTGGAAACACCATATATTTT.

The rearrangement uses TRBV4-1 and TRBJ2-1; D may be TRBD2 (6 bases). The CDR3 runs 15 residues. Germline-derived CDR1 and CDR2 are MGHRA and YSYEKL. The ends were cut back, 0 bases at V and 2 bases at J, with 8 bases in the middle. CDR3 in DNA: TGCGCCAGCAGCCAAGATACGGGAGCCTACAATGAGCAGTTCTTC. Protein: CASSQDTGAYNEQFF.

A few counts support this clone. The V gene is TRBV9, the J gene TRBJ1-2; D not certain. V was clipped by 3 bases and J by 8 bases, with 17 bases between them. Per germline, CDR1 SGDLS and CDR2 YYNGEE. The CDR3 loop spans 14 amino acids. This CDR3 reads CASSERTQPGGYTF. The DNA of the CDR3 is TGTGCCAGCAGCGAGCGGACTCAACCGGGAGGCTACACCTTC.

Concerning this clone: Within the sample, other DNA sequences also encode this same CDR3. This sequence joins TRBV28 and TRBJ2-5; the match to TRBD1 covers 10 bases. V gave up 6 bases and J gave up 5 bases; unmatched junction bases: 9. CDR1 is MDHEN, CDR2 SYDVKM, per germline. The CDR3 has 15 amino acids. The CDR3 spells CASSRPGQGRETQYF. CDR3 nucleotide sequence: TGTGCCAGCAGCCGTCCGGGACAGGGGCGTGAGACCCAGTACTTC.

The gene calls are TRBV7-8 and TRBJ2-7, with TRBD2 as a possible D gene (6 bases). This CDR3 is 15 amino acids long. Germline CDR1 reads SGHVS; CDR2 reads FQNEAQ. Trimming left V 5 bases short and J 0 bases short, with 14 bases between. CDR3 DNA: TGTGCCAGCAGCCTCCGGGACGGGAGCTCCTACGAGCAGTACTTC. This translates into CASSLRDGSSYEQYF.

This clone came up once. The V call is TRBV7-2, the J call TRBJ2-6; 8 bases match TRBD1. The V gene's germline CDR1 is SGHTA and CDR2 FQGNSA. The CDR3 spans 17 residues. V shed 6 bases and J 2 bases; nucleotides not matched to a gene: 9. CDR3 amino acids: CASRPGQGAPGANVLTF. CDR3 coding DNA: TGTGCCAGCAGGCCCGGACAGGGAGCTCCTGGGGCCAACGTCCTGACTTTC.

This sequence joins TRBV7-2 and TRBJ2-5, with 9 bases matching TRBD1. The J call is uncertain, as TRBJ2-7 better fits the DNA end. This CDR3 region has 14 residues. Per the germline V gene, CDR1 is SGHTA and CDR2 is FQGNSA. The CDR3 spells CASSLTGGSYEQYF. The CDR3 DNA sequence: TGTGCCAGCAGCTTGACAGGGGGCTCCTACGAGCAGTACTTC.